This is a list of T cell receptor beta chains from one sample in a study of blood T cell repertoires in COVID-19. Libraries were prepared by immunoSEQ multiplex PCR; TCRdb keeps only in-frame clonotypes and omits some of them. The data hold about 370,000 clones, with about 89% observed a single time. What was sequenced was peripheral blood. These receptors were obtained from a woman aged 25 to 45 with COVID-19, enrolled during active disease. CDR3s leave out the opening cysteine and the closing phenylalanine or tryptophan.

>TRBV12-3/TRBV12-4|TRBJ2-5
ASRPTGEETQY
>TRBV13|TRBJ2-3
ASSFRQGSKGYTQY
>TRBV9|TRBJ2-1
ASSASPLVRLAAYNEQF
>TRBV30|TRBJ2-3
AWSPGLAGALQY
>TRBV5-4|TRBJ1-3
ASSYGQGAFGNTIY
>TRBV6-5|TRBJ2-7
ASRTSGGASHEQY
>TRBV7-6|TRBJ2-1
ASSLDIRVVGNEQF
>TRBV9|TRBJ1-2
ASSDRDFG
>TRBV13|TRBJ1-1
ASSLERGTEAF
>TRBV5-1|TRBJ1-4
ASSPNPGGASEGEKLF
>TRBV6-4|TRBJ1-1
ASNPDGAPTSEAF
>TRBV7-9|TRBJ1-6
ASSSNRGRALH
>TRBV4-3|TRBJ1-3
ASSQVPGQSSSGNTIY
>TRBV11-3|TRBJ2-2
ASIGTGGTGELF
>TRBV9|TRBJ2-3
ASSAHRGQSTDTQY
>TRBV24-1|TRBJ2-5
ATSPRGLGETQY
>TRBV5-5|TRBJ1-1
ASSLAGGVLRTEAF
>TRBV11-2|TRBJ1-2
ASSLDLGRPMGGYT
>TRBV7-6|TRBJ1-1
ASSLRGGLVDTEAF
>TRBV24-1|TRBJ2-5
ATSDWATGTSGTHQETQY
>TRBV10-2|TRBJ2-1
ASRRAGGTDEQF
>TRBV9|TRBJ1-5
ASGQISNQPQH
>TRBV27|TRBJ2-7
ASSLSIRDRVQYEQY
>TRBV5-6|TRBJ2-2
ASSLGQRNTGELF
>TRBV7-2|TRBJ2-7
ASSSTSGGAYEQY
>TRBV4-1|TRBJ2-2
ASSQGVPGANTGELF
>TRBV6-2/TRBV6-3|TRBJ1-4
ASSRPRRNGNEKLF
>TRBV20-1|TRBJ2-1
SARPYNEQF
>TRBV7-9|TRBJ1-5
ASSFGQGYSNQPQH
>TRBV19|TRBJ1-5
ASSHSNQPQH
>TRBV27|TRBJ1-2
ASSSLGQGPNSGYT